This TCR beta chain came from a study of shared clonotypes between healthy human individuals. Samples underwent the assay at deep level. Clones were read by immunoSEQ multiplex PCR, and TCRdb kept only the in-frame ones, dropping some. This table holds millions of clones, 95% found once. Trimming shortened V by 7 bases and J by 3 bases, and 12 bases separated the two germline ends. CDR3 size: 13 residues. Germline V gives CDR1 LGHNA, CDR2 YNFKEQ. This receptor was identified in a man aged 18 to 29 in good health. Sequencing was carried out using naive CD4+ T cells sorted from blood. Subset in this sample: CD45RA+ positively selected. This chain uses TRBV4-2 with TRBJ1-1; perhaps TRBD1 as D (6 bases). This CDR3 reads CASNRAGDTEAFF. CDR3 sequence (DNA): TGTGCCAGCAACAGGGCGGGAGACACTGAAGCTTTCTTT.